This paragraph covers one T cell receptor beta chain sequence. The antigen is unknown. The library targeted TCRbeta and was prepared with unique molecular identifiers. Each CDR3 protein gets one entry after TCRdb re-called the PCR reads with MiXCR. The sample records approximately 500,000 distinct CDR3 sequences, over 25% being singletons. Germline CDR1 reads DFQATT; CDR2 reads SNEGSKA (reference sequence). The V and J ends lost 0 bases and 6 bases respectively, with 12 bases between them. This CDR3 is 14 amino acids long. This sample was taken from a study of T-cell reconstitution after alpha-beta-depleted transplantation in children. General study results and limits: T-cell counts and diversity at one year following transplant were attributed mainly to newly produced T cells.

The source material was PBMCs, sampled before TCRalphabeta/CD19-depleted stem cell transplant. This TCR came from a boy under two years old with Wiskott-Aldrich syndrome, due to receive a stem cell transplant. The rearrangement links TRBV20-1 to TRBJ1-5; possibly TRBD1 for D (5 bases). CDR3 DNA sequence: TGCAGTGCTAGAGAGGGGGGGGAATCTCAGCCCCAGCATTTT. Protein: CSAREGGESQPQHF.